The sequence of this T cell receptor (beta chain) was determined in a study of cytotoxic CD8 clonotypes in ibrutinib-treated CLL. Study-wide results and limits: Clonality increased at ibrutinib response, then returned toward baseline at progression.

V lost 6 bases, J lost 5 bases, and 12 bases lay in between. The CDR3 loop spans 13 amino acids. Germline V CDR1 and CDR2: MNHEY, SVGAGI. With sequencing, the targeted depth ranged from 1 in 200,000 to 1 in 1 million T cells. Only in-frame clones appear in the TCRdb table, and some are missing; sequencing was by immunoSEQ multiplex PCR. The data contain approximately 280,000 clones, about 72% of them singletons. Comment on this clone: Its target is unknown.

Sample: PBMCs, taken at disease progression, from a patient treated with ibrutinib. The receptor was derived from a human donor with chronic lymphocytic leukemia. The gene calls are TRBV6-5 and TRBJ2-3, with a possible D match to TRBD2 (5 bases). CDR3 nucleotide sequence: TGTGCCAGCAGAGACGACGGGATAGATACGCAGTATTTT. It codes for CASRDDGIDTQYF.